This T cell receptor (beta chain) was found in a study of cytomegalovirus exposure and HLA in healthy donors. Study-level findings and limits: Three chains linked to CMV were shown in vitro to be specific for CMV antigens. Later on, an analysis showed TCR association rates differing by HLA locus, with DRB1 the most and HLA-C the fewest.

This clone was seen once. Its antigen is as yet unknown. The CDR3 is made up of 16 amino acids. V was trimmed by 4 bases and J by 0 bases, leaving 17 bases between them. CDR1 SGHKS and CDR2 YYEKEE come from the germline V gene (reference sequence). PCR used 60 Vbeta primers and 13 Jbeta primers. Some clones are missing from TCRdb's copy, which holds only in-frame ones; the method was immunoSEQ multiplex PCR. This sample has nearly 95,000 clones, with about 63% found just once. The specimen sequenced was PBMCs. The receptor was derived from a woman aged 25 to 39 in good health and CMV-seronegative. The rearrangement joins TRBV5-5 to TRBJ2-7; tentative D call: TRBD1 (5 bases). CDR3 amino acids: CASSPMVRAISYEQYF. CDR3 coding DNA: TGTGCCAGCAGCCCAATGGTCAGGGCCATCTCCTACGAGCAGTACTTC. Combining the CDR3 with reference TRBV5-5 and TRBJ2-7 gives the whole variable domain DAGVTQSPTHLIKTRGQQVTLRCSPISGHKSVSWYQQVLGQGPQFIFQYYEKEERGRGNFPDRFSARQFPNYSSELNVNALLLGDSALYLCASSPMVRAISYEQYFGPGTRLTVT.